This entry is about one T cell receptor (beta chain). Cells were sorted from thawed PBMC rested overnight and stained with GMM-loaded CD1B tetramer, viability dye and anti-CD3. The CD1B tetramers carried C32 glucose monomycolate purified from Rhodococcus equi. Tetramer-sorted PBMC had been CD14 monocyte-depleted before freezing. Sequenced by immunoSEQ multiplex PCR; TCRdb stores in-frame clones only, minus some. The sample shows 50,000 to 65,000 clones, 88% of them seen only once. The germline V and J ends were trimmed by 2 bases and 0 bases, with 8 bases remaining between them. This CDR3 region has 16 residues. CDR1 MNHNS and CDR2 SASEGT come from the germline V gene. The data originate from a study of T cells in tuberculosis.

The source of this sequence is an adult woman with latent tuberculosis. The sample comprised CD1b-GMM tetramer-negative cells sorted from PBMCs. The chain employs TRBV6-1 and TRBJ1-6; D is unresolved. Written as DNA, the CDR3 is TGTGCCAGCAGTGAACCTCCGAGCTCCTATAATTCACCCCTCCACTTT. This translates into CASSEPPSSYNSPLHF.